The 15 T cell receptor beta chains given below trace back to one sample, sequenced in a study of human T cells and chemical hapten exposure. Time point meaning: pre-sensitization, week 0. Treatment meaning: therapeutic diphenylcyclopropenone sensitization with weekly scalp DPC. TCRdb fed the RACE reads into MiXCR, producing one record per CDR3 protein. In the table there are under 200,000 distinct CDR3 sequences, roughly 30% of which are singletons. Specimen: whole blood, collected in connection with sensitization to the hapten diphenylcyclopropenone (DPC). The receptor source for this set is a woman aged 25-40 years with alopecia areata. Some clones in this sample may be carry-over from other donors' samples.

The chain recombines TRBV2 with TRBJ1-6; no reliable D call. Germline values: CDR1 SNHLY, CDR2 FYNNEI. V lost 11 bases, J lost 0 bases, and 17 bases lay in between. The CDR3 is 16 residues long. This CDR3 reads CAVSAKESSYNSPLHF. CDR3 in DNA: TGTGCCGTCTCAGCGAAGGAGAGCTCCTATAATTCACCCCTCCACTTT. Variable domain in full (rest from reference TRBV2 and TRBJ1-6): EPEVTQTPSHQVTQMGQEVILRCVPISNHLYFYWYRQILGQKVEFLVSFYNNEISEKSEIFDDQFSVERPDGSNFTLKIRSTKLEDSAMYFCAVSAKESSYNSPLHFGNGTRLTVT.

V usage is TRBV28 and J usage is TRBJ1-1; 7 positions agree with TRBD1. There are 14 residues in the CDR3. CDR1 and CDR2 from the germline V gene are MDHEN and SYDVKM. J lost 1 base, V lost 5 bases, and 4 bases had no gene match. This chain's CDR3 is CASSPGDRNTEAFF. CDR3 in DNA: TGTGCCAGCAGTCCGGGGGACAGGAACACTGAAGCTTTCTTT. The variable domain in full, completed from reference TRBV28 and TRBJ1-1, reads DVKVTQSSRYLVKRTGEKVFLECVQDMDHENMFWYRQDPGLGLRLIYFSYDVKMKEKGDIPEGYSVSREKKERFSLILESASTNQTSMYLCASSPGDRNTEAFFGQGTRLTVV.

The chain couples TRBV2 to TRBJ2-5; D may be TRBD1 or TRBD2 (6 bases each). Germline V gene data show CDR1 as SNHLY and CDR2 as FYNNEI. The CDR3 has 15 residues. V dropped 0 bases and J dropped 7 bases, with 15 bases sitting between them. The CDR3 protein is CASSEAGDGGGTQYF. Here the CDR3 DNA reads TGTGCCAGCAGTGAAGCGGGGGACGGAGGGGGGACCCAGTACTTC.

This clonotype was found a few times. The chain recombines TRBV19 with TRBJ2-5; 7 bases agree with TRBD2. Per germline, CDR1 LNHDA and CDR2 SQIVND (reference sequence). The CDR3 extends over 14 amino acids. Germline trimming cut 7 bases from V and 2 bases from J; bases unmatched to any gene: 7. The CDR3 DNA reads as TGTGCCAGTACCCCGGGGGGAAAACAAGAGACCCAGTACTTC. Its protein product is CASTPGGKQETQYF.

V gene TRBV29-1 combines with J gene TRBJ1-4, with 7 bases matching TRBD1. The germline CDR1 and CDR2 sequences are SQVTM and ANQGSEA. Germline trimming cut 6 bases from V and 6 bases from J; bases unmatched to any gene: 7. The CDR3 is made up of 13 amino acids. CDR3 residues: CSVGEGADEKLFF. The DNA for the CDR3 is TGCAGCGTCGGGGAGGGGGCCGATGAAAAACTGTTTTTT.

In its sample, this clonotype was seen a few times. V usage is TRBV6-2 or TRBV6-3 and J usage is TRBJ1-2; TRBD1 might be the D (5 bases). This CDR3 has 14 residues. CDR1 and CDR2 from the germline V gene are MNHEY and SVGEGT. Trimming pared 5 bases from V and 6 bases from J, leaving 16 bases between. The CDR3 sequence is CASSVRDPVDGYTF. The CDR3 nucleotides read TGTGCCAGCAGTGTTCGGGACCCGGTCGATGGCTACACCTTC.

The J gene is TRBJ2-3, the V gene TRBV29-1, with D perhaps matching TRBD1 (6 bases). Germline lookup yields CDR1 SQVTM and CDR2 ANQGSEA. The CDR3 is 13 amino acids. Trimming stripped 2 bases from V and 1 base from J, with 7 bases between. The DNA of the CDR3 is TGCAGCGTTGAACCAGGGGGCACAGATACGCAGTATTTT. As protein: CSVEPGGTDTQYF.

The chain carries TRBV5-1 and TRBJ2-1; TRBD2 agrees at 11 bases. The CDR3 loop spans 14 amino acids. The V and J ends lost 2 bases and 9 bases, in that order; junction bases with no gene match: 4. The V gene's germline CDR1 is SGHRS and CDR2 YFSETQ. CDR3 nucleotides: TGCGCCAGCAGCTTCCTAGCGGGAGGTACTGAGCAGTTCTTC. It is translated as CASSFLAGGTEQFF.

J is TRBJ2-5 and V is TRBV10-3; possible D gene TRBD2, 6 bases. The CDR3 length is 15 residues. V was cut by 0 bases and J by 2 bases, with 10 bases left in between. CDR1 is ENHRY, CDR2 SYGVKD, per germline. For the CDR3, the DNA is TGTGCCATCAGTGAGTCGGGGGGACGGCAAGAGACCCAGTACTTC. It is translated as CAISESGGRQETQYF.

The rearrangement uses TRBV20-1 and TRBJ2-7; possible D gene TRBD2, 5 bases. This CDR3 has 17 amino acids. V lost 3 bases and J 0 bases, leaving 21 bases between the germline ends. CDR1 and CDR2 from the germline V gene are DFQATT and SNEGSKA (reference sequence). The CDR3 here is CSASTPLGLASSYEQYF. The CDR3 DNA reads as TGCAGTGCTAGTACGCCCCTCGGGCTAGCTAGCTCCTACGAGCAGTACTTC.

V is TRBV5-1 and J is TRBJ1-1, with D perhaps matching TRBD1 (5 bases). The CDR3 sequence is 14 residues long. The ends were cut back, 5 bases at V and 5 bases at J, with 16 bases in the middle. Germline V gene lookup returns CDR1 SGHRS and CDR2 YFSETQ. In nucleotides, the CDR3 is TGCGCCAGCAGTTCTCCCAAGGGGAGGACTGAAGCTTTCTTT. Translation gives CASSSPKGRTEAFF.

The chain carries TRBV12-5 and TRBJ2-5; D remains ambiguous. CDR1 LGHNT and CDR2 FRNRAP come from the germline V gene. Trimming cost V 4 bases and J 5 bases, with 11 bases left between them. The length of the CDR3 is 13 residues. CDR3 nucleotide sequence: TGTGCTAGTGGTTCCTTCCTGTCGGAGACCCAGTACTTC. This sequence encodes CASGSFLSETQYF.

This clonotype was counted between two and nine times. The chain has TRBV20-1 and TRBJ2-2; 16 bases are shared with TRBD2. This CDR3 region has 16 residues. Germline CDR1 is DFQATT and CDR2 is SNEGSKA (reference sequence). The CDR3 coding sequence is TGCAGCGCGGGGACTAGCGGGAGGGCCCGCACCGGGGAGCTGTTTTTT. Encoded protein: CSAGTSGRARTGELFF.

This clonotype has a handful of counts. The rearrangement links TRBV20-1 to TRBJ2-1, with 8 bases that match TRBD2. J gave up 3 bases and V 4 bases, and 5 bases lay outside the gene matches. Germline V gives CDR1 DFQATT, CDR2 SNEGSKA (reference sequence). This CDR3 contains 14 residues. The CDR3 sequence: CSAISGGLYNEQFF. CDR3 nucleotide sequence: TGCAGTGCTATCAGCGGGGGTCTCTACAATGAGCAGTTCTTC.

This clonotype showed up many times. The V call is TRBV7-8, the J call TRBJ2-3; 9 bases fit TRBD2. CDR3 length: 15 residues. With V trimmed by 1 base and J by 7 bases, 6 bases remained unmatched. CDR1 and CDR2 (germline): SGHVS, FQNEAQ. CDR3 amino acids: CASSLGSGSGNTQYF. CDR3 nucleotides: TGTGCCAGCAGCTTAGGTAGCGGGAGCGGAAATACGCAGTATTTT.